This paragraph reports one T cell receptor (beta chain). Its antigen has not been determined. Base qualities are not provided; no much larger clone lies one nucleotide away. TCRbeta CDR3 regions were amplified from genomic DNA using the immunoSEQ Assay, a bias-controlled multiplex PCR. From the authors' description of their analysis: The number of nucleated cells in each sample was estimated from the amplification of reference gene primers within the assay. To quantify the absolute abundance of each unique TCRbeta CDR3 rearrangement, sequence reads were collapsed and filtered. For each sample, productive Simpson clonality was calculated as the square root of Simpson's diversity index over productive rearrangements. TCRdb obtained this table from immuneACCESS and retained in-frame rearrangements with V and J assigned. These tables miss some clones; where compared with another copy, unresolved V genes account for less than half of the shortfall, and the remainder is unexplained. V and J calls and clone size follow that table, whereas D and trimming were derived from the DNA. The sample table contains some 210,000 clones; only one count was recorded for approximately 90% of them. 0.82% of the sample lies in the top ten.

The CDR3 runs 14 amino acids, cysteine and phenylalanine included. The CDR3 DNA has 42 bases and is translated from base 1. Germline trimming: 4 bases from V, 5 bases from J; junction bases outside gene matches: 6. CDR1 and CDR2, looked up from the germline V gene, are SGDLS and YYNGEE. This specimen belongs to a study of blood T cell repertoires in COVID-19 (dated by TCRdb to about 2020). Background for the entire study: Samples from collaborators originated in the United States, Italy and Spain and spanned both the acute and convalescent phases of COVID-19. The material from the prospective study consisted of cDNA or gDNA derived from T cells, B-cell-depleted T cells, or PBMCs. Subjects who had been exposed to COVID-19, were actively infected with it, or had recovered from it provided the deeply sampled blood TCRbeta repertoires that made up the dataset. The repertoires were made available in a free public database intended to serve as a resource for research on the immune response to SARS-CoV-2. Samples came from the ongoing ImmuneRACE study (first 160 participants) plus 1,254 subjects from 6 global collaborators. Sample metadata almost always included a de-identified subject ID, COVID-19 status, age in years and sex. Where available, HLA class I and class II types were obtained from metadata supplied by the sample provider rather than from assay-based typing. On the study overall, not on this receptor specifically: The amount of clinical and demographic metadata varied by source and participant and was provided uncurated.

One collaborating source in Seattle enrolled patients while the patients were actively infected and followed the patients over time throughout the course of disease. Each collaborating institution followed its own protocols to collect whole blood in K2EDTA tubes. For TCRbeta analysis, collaborators shipped samples as frozen whole blood, isolated PBMCs, or DNA extracted from either of those sample types. Rearrangement joined TRBV9 to TRBJ1-2, and 9 junctional nucleotides match TRBD1. Sequencing input: peripheral blood. The origin of this receptor is a man aged 60 to 75 with COVID-19, enrolled during active disease. The CDR3 protein sequence reads: CASSPDRGNYGYTF. The sequence in DNA is TGTGCCAGCAGCCCGGACAGGGGTAATTATGGCTACACCTTC.